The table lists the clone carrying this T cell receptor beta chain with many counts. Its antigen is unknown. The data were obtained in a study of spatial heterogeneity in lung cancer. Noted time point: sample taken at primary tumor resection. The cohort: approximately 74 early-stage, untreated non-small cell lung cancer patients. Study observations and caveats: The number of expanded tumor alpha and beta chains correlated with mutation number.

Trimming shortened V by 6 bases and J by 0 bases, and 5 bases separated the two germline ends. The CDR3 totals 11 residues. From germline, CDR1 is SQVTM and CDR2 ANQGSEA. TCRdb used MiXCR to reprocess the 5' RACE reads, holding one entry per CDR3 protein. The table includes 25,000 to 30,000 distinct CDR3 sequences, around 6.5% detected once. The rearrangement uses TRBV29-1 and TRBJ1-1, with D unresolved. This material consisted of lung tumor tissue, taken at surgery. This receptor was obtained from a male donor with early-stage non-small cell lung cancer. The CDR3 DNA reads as TGCAGCGTAGAGATGAACACTGAAGCTTTCTTT. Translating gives CSVEMNTEAFF.